The TCR beta chain under discussion was sequenced for a study of blood T cell repertoires in COVID-19. Study-wide context: Some COVID-19 samples were acute and others convalescent; all came from the United States, Italy and Spain.

The protocol was immunoSEQ multiplex PCR, while the TCRdb copy is restricted to in-frame clones and leaves out a portion. This sample has about 330,000 clones, with roughly 87% found just once. This clonotype was sampled from a man aged 25 to 40 with COVID-19, enrolled during active disease. What was sequenced was peripheral blood.

CDR3 protein: CASSSSGLSYEQYF. The DNA of the CDR3 is TGTGCCAGTAGTAGCAGCGGTCTCTCCTACGAGCAGTACTTC. This chain links TRBV19 with TRBJ2-7, with TRBD2 as a possible D gene (5 bases). Trimming removed 4 bases from V and 0 bases from J, with 10 bases in between. CDR3 length: 14 residues. Germline assignment: CDR1 LNHDA and CDR2 SQIVND (reference sequence).